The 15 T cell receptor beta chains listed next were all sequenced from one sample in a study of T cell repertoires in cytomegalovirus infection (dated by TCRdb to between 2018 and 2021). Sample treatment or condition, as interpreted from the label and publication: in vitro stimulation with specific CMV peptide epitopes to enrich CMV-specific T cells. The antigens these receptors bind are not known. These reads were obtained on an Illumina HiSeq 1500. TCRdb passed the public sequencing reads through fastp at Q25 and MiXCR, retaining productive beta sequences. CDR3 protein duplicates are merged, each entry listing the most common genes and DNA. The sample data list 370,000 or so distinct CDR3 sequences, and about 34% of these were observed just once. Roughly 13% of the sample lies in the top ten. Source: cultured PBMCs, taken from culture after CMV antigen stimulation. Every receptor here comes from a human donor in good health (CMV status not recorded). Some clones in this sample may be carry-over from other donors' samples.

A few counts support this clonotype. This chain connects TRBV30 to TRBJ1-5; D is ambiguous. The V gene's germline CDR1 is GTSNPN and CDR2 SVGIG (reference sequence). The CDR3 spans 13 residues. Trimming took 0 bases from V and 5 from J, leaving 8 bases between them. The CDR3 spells CAWSVRDDQPQHF. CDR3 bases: TGTGCCTGGAGTGTTCGGGATGATCAGCCCCAGCATTTT.

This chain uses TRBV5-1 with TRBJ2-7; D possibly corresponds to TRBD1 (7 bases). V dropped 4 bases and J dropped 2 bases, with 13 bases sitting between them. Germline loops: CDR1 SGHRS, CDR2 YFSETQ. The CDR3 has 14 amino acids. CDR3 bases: TGCGCCAGCAGCCCCCAGGGGGGCCCCTACGAGCAGTACTTC. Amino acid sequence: CASSPQGGPYEQYF. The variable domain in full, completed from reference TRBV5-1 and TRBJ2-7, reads KAGVTQTPRYLIKTRGQQVTLSCSPISGHRSVSWYQQTPGQGLQFLFEYFSETQRNKGNFPGRFSGRQFSNSRSEMNVSTLELGDSALYLCASSPQGGPYEQYFGPGTRLTVT.

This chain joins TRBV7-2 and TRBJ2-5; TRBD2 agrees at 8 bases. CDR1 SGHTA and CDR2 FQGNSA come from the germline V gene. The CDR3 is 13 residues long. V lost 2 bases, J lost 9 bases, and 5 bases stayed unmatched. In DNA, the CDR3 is TGTGCCAGCAGCTTACAAAACGGGGGGGCCCAGTACTTC. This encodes CASSLQNGGAQYF.

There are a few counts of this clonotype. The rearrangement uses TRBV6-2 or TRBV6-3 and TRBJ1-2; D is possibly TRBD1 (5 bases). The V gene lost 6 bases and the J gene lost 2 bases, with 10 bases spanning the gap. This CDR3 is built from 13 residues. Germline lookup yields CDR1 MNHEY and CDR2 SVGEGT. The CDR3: CASRFGTNYGYTF. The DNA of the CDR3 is TGTGCCAGCAGATTTGGGACCAACTATGGCTACACCTTC.

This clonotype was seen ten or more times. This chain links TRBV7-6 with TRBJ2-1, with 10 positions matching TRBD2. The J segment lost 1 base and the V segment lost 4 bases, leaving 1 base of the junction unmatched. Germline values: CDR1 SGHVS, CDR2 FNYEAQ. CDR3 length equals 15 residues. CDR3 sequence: CASSSLAGSYNEQFF. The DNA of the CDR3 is TGTGCCAGCAGCTCACTAGCGGGATCCTACAATGAGCAGTTCTTC.

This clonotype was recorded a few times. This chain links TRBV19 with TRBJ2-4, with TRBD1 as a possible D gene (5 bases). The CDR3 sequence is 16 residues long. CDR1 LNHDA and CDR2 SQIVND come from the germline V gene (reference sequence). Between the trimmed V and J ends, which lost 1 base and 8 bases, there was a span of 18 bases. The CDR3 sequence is CASSIGAGKRMDIQYF. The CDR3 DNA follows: TGTGCCAGTAGTATAGGGGCAGGGAAGAGGATGGACATTCAGTACTTC.

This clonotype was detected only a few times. The CDR3 DNA reads TGTGCCAGCAGTTACACAACCCCCGGGACAGGGGTAGAGACCCAGTACTTC. The encoded protein is CASSYTTPGTGVETQYF. The chain has TRBV6-2 or TRBV6-3 and TRBJ2-5, with TRBD1 matching 10 bases. V lost 2 bases, J lost 4 bases, and 10 bases stayed unmatched. CDR3 length equals 17 residues. CDR1 and CDR2 from the germline V gene are MNHEY and SVGEGT.

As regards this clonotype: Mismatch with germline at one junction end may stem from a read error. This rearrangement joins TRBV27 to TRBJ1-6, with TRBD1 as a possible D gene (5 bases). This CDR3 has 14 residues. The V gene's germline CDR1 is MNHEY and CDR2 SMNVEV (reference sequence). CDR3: CASSLTGGNSPPHF. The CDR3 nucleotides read TGTGCCAGCAGTCTTACAGGAGGGAATTCACCCCCCCACTTT.

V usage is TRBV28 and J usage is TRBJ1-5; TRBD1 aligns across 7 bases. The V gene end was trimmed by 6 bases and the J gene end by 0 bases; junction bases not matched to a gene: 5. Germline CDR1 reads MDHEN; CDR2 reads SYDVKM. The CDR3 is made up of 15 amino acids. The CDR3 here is CASRKGGPSNQPQHF. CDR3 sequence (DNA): TGTGCCAGCAGGAAAGGGGGCCCTAGCAATCAGCCCCAGCATTTT.

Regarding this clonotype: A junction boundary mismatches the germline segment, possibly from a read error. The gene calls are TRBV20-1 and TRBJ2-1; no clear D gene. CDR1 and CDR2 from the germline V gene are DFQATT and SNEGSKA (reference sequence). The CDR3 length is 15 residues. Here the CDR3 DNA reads TGCGGTGCCCAATCGCGTGTCGGACCGAGCGATGAGCAGTTCTTC. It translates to CGAQSRVGPSDEQFF.

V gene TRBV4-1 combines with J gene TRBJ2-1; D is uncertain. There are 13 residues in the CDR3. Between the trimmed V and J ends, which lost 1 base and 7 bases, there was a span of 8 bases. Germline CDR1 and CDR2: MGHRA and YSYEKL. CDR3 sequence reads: CASSQGWVNEQFF. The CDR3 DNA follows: TGCGCCAGCAGCCAAGGGTGGGTTAATGAGCAGTTCTTC.

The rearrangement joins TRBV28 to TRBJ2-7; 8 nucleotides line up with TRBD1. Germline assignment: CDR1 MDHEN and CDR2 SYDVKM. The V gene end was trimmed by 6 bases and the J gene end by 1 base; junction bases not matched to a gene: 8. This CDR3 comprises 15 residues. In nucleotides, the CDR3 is TGTGCCAGCAGCTCGACAGGGGTGGGGTCCTACGAGCAGTACGTC. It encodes CASSSTGVGSYEQYV.

DNA for the CDR3: TGTGCCAGCTCACCCTCAACCGGGGAGCTGTTTTTT. This codes for CASSPSTGELFF. The rearrangement uses TRBV18 and TRBJ2-2; D is uncertain. This CDR3 comprises 12 residues. Germline V CDR1 and CDR2: KGHSH, LQKENI. V was cut by 3 bases and J by 5 bases, with 4 bases left in between.

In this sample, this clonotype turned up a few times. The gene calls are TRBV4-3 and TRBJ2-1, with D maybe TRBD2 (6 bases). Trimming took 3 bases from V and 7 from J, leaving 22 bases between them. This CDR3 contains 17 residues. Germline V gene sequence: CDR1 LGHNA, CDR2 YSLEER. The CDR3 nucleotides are TGCGCCAGCAGCCACCCGGGAGCTTCGAGGCGGTTAAATGAGCAGTTCTTC. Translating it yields CASSHPGASRRLNEQFF.

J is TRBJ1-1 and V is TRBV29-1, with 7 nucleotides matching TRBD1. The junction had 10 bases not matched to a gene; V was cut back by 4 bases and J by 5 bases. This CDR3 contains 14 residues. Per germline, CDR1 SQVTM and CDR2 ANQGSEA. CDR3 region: CSVGQGPYGTEAFF. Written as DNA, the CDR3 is TGCAGCGTTGGACAGGGTCCGTATGGTACTGAAGCTTTCTTT.